This TCR beta chain was identified during a study of post-analysis software for immune sequencing data. Study-level points and caveats: Compared against controls, patients with multiple sclerosis displayed significantly lower normalized Chao1 diversity. Samples prepared in the same batch strongly co-clustered by F measure.

Comment on this clonotype: The antigen is not known.

The TCR beta cDNA libraries contained unique molecular identifiers. The T cell input of about 1 to 10 million gave approximately 460,000 cDNA molecules. TCRdb analysed the PCR reads with MiXCR anew, one entry per CDR3 protein. The table shows around 190,000 distinct CDR3 sequences, with approximately 29% occurring only once. Sequenced input: blood. This TCR derives from a girl aged 2 to 17 with multiple sclerosis.

The CDR3 region is CASLKGGSSYEQYF. In DNA, the CDR3 is TGTGCCAGCCTGAAAGGGGGTAGCTCCTACGAGCAGTACTTC. The rearrangement joins TRBV28 to TRBJ2-7, with D perhaps matching TRBD1 (6 bases). In germline, CDR1 is MDHEN, CDR2 SYDVKM. The CDR3 contains 14 residues. V lost 8 bases, J lost 0 bases, and 14 bases lay in between.